These 30 T cell receptor beta chains originate from one sample sequenced in a study of T cell repertoires in cytomegalovirus infection. No antigens are known for them. TCRdb independently ran MiXCR on the reads; one entry per CDR3 protein. The sample lists some 800,000 distinct CDR3 sequences, 25% to 35% seen once, with over 10% in the top ten. The sequencing here drew on cultured CD8+ T cells from PBMCs, taken from culture after CMV antigen stimulation. These receptor sequences come from a human donor in good health (CMV status not recorded). Some clones in this sample may be carry-over from other donors' samples.

Only one count was recorded for this clonotype. The conserved final phenylalanine or tryptophan is absent from the CDR3, which likely points to a read error. The chain recombines TRBV19 with TRBJ1-6; D ambiguous. The CDR3 runs to 13 residues. Germline-derived CDR1 and CDR2 are LNHDA and SQIVND (reference sequence). Trimming took off 4 bases at V and 10 bases at J, with 11 bases between the two ends. The CDR3 reads CASSSGRYSPLHL. The CDR3 nucleotides read TGTGCCAGTAGTAGTGGACGGTACTCACCCCTCCACCTT.

The chain employs TRBV7-9 and TRBJ1-5; 9 nucleotides line up with TRBD1. The V segment lost 4 bases and the J segment 3 bases; nucleotides outside the gene matches: 13. Germline lookup yields CDR1 SEHNR and CDR2 FQNEAQ (reference sequence). The CDR3 is 18 residues long. CDR3 loop: CASSSPGTGQEYNQPQHF. The CDR3 nucleotides are TGTGCCAGCAGCTCCCCCGGGACAGGGCAAGAGTACAATCAGCCCCAGCATTTT.

V gene TRBV25-1 combines with J gene TRBJ1-2; D is uncertain. V dropped 1 base and J dropped 3 bases, with 15 bases sitting between them. The CDR3 sequence is 16 residues long. From germline, CDR1 is MGHDK and CDR2 SYGVNS. DNA of the CDR3: TGTGCCAGCAGTGAATTCTGGGCCACAGAAGACTATGGCTACACCTTC. Translated: CASSEFWATEDYGYTF.

In this sample, this clonotype turned up a few times. The chain combines TRBV27 with TRBJ1-1; D is unclear. The CDR3 covers 14 residues. Trimming took 5 bases from V and 4 from J, leaving 14 bases between them. The germline V gene has CDR1 MNHEY and CDR2 SMNVEV (reference sequence). Written as DNA, the CDR3 is TGTGCCAGCAGTATTAGGGTGGGTGTCACTGAAGCTTTCTTT. Protein product: CASSIRVGVTEAFF.

The CDR3 DNA sequence: TGTGCCAGCAGCGTAGGTGGCGGGGGGGCGAGGAATACGCAGTATTTT. Translating gives CASSVGGGGARNTQYF. The V call is TRBV9, the J call TRBJ2-3; 9 bases map to TRBD2. CDR1 is SGDLS and CDR2 is YYNGEE in the germline V gene. Unmatched junction bases numbered 9, after V lost 0 bases and J lost 7 bases. This CDR3 region has 16 residues.

The chain couples TRBV27 to TRBJ1-2; D possibly corresponds to TRBD1 (6 bases). The CDR3 runs 15 residues. V was cut by 2 bases and J by 0 bases, with 10 bases left in between. Looked up from germline, CDR1 is MNHEY and CDR2 is SMNVEV (reference sequence). The CDR3 nucleotides are TGTGCCAGCAGTTTACGGGGGCCAACTAACTATGGCTACACCTTC. It yields the protein CASSLRGPTNYGYTF.

In this sample, this clonotype turned up a few times. The V call is TRBV6-1, the J call TRBJ1-1, with D perhaps matching TRBD1 (5 bases). Trimming took off 7 bases at V and 1 base at J, with 13 bases between the two ends. CDR3 length: 14 amino acids. CDR1 is MNHNS and CDR2 is SASEGT in the germline V gene. The CDR3 DNA reads as TGTGCCAGCATTCGCCCTGGGGCGAACACTGAAGCTTTCTTT. Its translation: CASIRPGANTEAFF.

The genes are TRBV20-1 and TRBJ2-2, with 10 bases lining up with TRBD2. Trimming cost V 5 bases and J 4 bases; bases outside gene matches: 7. CDR3 length: 15 residues. Germline V gives CDR1 DFQATT, CDR2 SNEGSKA (reference sequence). The DNA of the CDR3 is TGCAGTGCTCTGAGCGGGGGGGCGGTCACCGGGGAGCTGTTTTTT. Translating it yields CSALSGGAVTGELFF.

This clonotype was counted only a few times. Germline and junction disagree at one end, which may indicate a read error. The chain has TRBV12-3 or TRBV12-4 and TRBJ2-5; 9 bases are shared with TRBD2. The CDR3 loop spans 15 amino acids. The CDR3 DNA reads as TGTGCCAGCAGTCTAGCGGGGTTAGATCTAGAGACCCAGTACTTC. Translated, it gives CASSLAGLDLETQYF.

This clonotype was seen only a few times. The chain combines TRBV12-5 with TRBJ1-1, with 8 positions matching TRBD1. CDR3 size: 13 residues. Per the germline V gene, CDR1 is LGHNT and CDR2 is FRNRAP. J lost 4 bases, V lost 7 bases, and 5 bases had no gene match. The CDR3 DNA reads as TGTGCTAGTGCCTTGACAGGGGTCACTGAAGCTTTCTTT. It specifies CASALTGVTEAFF.

This clonotype was counted a few times. The chain recombines TRBV6-1 with TRBJ1-1, with D uncertain. The CDR3 consists of 14 residues. Germline CDR1 and CDR2: MNHNS and SASEGT. Deletions cut 5 bases from V and 1 base from J, with 11 bases between. The DNA of the CDR3 is TGTGCCAGCAGTACCGTTAGCAGGAACACTGAAGCTTTCTTT. This sequence encodes CASSTVSRNTEAFF.

This clonotype has a single count. This chain connects TRBV28 to TRBJ2-7, with 10 positions matching TRBD1. The ends lost 5 bases at V and 6 bases at J; junction bases unmatched: 7. CDR1 MDHEN and CDR2 SYDVKM come from the germline V gene. The CDR3 is 14 amino acids. This CDR3 is CASSSPGTGVEQYV. In nucleotides, the CDR3 is TGTGCCAGCAGTAGCCCCGGGACAGGGGTCGAGCAGTACGTC.

CDR3 in amino acids: CASRDSSNTEAFF. In DNA, the CDR3 is TGCGCCAGCAGAGACAGCTCGAACACTGAAGCTTTCTTT. The chain combines TRBV10-1 with TRBJ1-1; perhaps TRBD1 as D (5 bases). V was cut by 6 bases and J by 1 base, with 9 bases left in between. Germline CDR1 and CDR2: WNHNN and SYGVQD (reference sequence). This CDR3 is built from 13 residues.

CDR3 DNA sequence: TGTGCCAGCAGGACAGGGTTACTGTCCTACGAGCAGTACTTC. It specifies CASRTGLLSYEQYF. V usage is TRBV6-2 or TRBV6-3 and J usage is TRBJ2-7; 7 bases map to TRBD1. Germline CDR1 MNHEY, CDR2 SVGEGT. V shed 6 bases, J shed 1 base, and the junction held 6 bases outside the gene matches. This CDR3 spans 14 amino acids.

The J gene is TRBJ1-2, the V gene TRBV28, with D tentatively TRBD1 (5 bases). This CDR3 spans 16 amino acids. Germline V gene sequence: CDR1 MDHEN, CDR2 SYDVKM. Trimming took 6 bases from V and 4 from J, leaving 21 bases between them. CDR3 DNA sequence: TGTGCCAGCAGCCAAGGACTCCCCAGGGCCCTCTATGGCTACACCTTC. Encoded protein: CASSQGLPRALYGYTF.

A few counts support this clonotype. V and J are TRBV5-8 and TRBJ1-1; D unclear. Germline V gene data show CDR1 as SGHTS and CDR2 as YDEGEE. The CDR3 totals 14 residues. The V gene lost 4 bases and the J gene lost 3 bases, with 13 bases spanning the gap. CDR3 sequence: CASSPSYGYTEAFF. As DNA, the CDR3 is TGTGCCAGCAGCCCCTCGTACGGGTACACTGAAGCTTTCTTT.

This clonotype has just a few counts. The chain joins TRBV6-2 or TRBV6-3 to TRBJ1-5; a weak D match, TRBD1 (5 bases). The CDR3 covers 19 residues. The germline CDR1 and CDR2 sequences are MNHEY and SVGEGT. Trimming stripped 0 bases from V and 5 bases from J, with 23 bases between. The CDR3 reads CASSYSTVSQEIYHQPQHF. CDR3 nucleotide sequence: TGTGCCAGCAGTTACTCGACTGTTTCACAGGAGATTTATCATCAGCCCCAGCATTTT.

In its sample, this clonotype was seen a few times. This chain uses TRBV5-4 with TRBJ2-7, with D possibly being TRBD1 (6 bases). Looked up from germline, CDR1 is SGHNT and CDR2 is YYREEE (reference sequence). Between the trimmed V and J ends, which lost 0 bases and 4 bases, there was a span of 11 bases. The CDR3 is 14 residues long. CDR3 nucleotide sequence: TGTGCCAGCAGCTTGGTGGACAGACAGTACGAGCAGTACTTC. This encodes CASSLVDRQYEQYF.

The table lists this clonotype with a few counts. The chain links TRBV10-3 to TRBJ2-3; 8 nucleotides match TRBD1. Trimming cost V 3 bases and J 7 bases; bases outside gene matches: 12. Germline V lookup: CDR1 ENHRY, CDR2 SYGVKD. This CDR3 region has 16 residues. The CDR3 protein is CAISDVLRTGPNTQYF. CDR3 nucleotides: TGTGCCATCAGTGATGTACTTCGGACAGGGCCGAATACGCAGTATTTT.

A few counts support this clonotype. This chain uses TRBV5-6 with TRBJ2-1; a weak D match, TRBD2 (6 bases). CDR1 is SGHDT and CDR2 is YYEEEE in the germline V gene. The CDR3 is 12 residues long. V dropped 4 bases and J dropped 8 bases, with 10 bases sitting between them. This CDR3 reads CASSEGGDEQFF. The CDR3 coding sequence is TGTGCCAGCAGCGAAGGCGGGGATGAGCAGTTCTTC.

The genes are TRBV7-9 and TRBJ1-1, with D unresolved. CDR3 length equals 16 residues. V lost 0 bases and J 5 bases, leaving 16 bases between the germline ends. Germline V gene sequence: CDR1 SEHNR, CDR2 FQNEAQ (reference sequence). The CDR3 loop is CASSLALDLPGTEAFF. The DNA for the CDR3 is TGTGCCAGCAGCTTAGCTCTGGACCTGCCGGGGACTGAAGCTTTCTTT.

This clonotype was counted only a few times. This chain connects TRBV7-2 to TRBJ1-1, with a tentative D call TRBD1 (6 bases). The CDR3 length is 12 residues. Germline assignment: CDR1 SGHTA and CDR2 FQGNSA. Trimming removed 5 bases from V and 8 bases from J, with 12 bases in between. In nucleotides, the CDR3 is TGTGCCAGCAGCCTAAGGGGGGGCGAAGCTTTCTTT. As protein: CASSLRGGEAFF.

The rearrangement links TRBV7-6 to TRBJ1-2; maybe TRBD1 (5 bases). The V gene lost 11 bases and the J gene lost 0 bases, with 16 bases spanning the gap. The CDR3 is 14 amino acids. CDR1 SGHVS and CDR2 FNYEAQ come from the germline V gene. Written as DNA, the CDR3 is TGTGCCTGCGAGGTGGGGCTACCTAACTATGGCTACACCTTC. Its protein is CACEVGLPNYGYTF.

This sequence joins TRBV20-1 and TRBJ2-3; D unresolved. This CDR3 spans 15 amino acids. V was cut by 0 bases and J by 6 bases, with 16 bases left in between. CDR1 and CDR2 from the germline V gene are DFQATT and SNEGSKA (reference sequence). The CDR3 DNA sequence: TGCAGTGCTAGAGAGCAGACGTTTGCGGCGGATACGCAGTATTTT. This sequence encodes CSAREQTFAADTQYF.

This clonotype was seen only a few times. CDR3 loop: CASSLGDTDTQYF. CDR3 DNA: TGTGCCAGCAGCTTAGGTGACACAGATACGCAGTATTTT. The chain links TRBV7-6 to TRBJ2-3, with D unresolved. V was cut by 1 base and J by 2 bases, with 4 bases left in between. Germline-derived CDR1 and CDR2 are SGHVS and FNYEAQ. The CDR3 runs to 13 residues. Using reference TRBV7-6 and TRBJ2-3 for the parts outside the CDR3, the full variable domain is GAGVSQSPRYKVTKRGQDVALRCDPISGHVSLYWYRQALGQGPEFLTYFNYEAQQDKSGLPNDRFSAERPEGSISTLTIQRTEQRDSAMYRCASSLGDTDTQYFGPGTRLTVL.

This clonotype was seen more than once but under ten times. The chain's CDR3 is CASSFAGLDTQYF. The CDR3 DNA sequence: TGTGCCAGCAGTTTCGCGGGACTGGATACGCAGTATTTT. This sequence joins TRBV28 and TRBJ2-3, with D maybe TRBD2 (6 bases). Germline loops: CDR1 MDHEN, CDR2 SYDVKM. The CDR3 is 13 residues long. Trimming cost V 3 bases and J 6 bases, with 10 bases left between them.

The chain recombines TRBV7-9 with TRBJ1-2; 9 positions agree with TRBD1. The CDR3 totals 15 residues. The junction had 6 bases not matched to a gene; V was cut back by 3 bases and J by 4 bases. The germline V gene has CDR1 SEHNR and CDR2 FQNEAQ (reference sequence). DNA for the CDR3: TGTGCCAGCAGCTTCGACTGGGACAGGGCCTATGGCTACACCTTC. Its translation is CASSFDWDRAYGYTF.

V gene TRBV4-2 combines with J gene TRBJ2-2; 9 nucleotides match TRBD2. V lost 0 bases and J lost 7; bases outside the gene matches: 12. This CDR3 region has 18 residues. Germline-derived CDR1 and CDR2 are LGHNA and YNFKEQ. The CDR3 sequence is CASSQDPAGGPGNGELFF. The CDR3 region has the DNA TGTGCCAGCAGCCAAGATCCGGCGGGGGGGCCTGGGAACGGGGAGCTGTTTTTT.

The rearrangement uses TRBV6-6 and TRBJ2-1; 9 bases align to TRBD2. This CDR3 comprises 15 residues. Trimming removed 6 bases from V and 6 bases from J; junction bases left unmatched: 9. The germline gives CDR1 MNHNY, CDR2 SVGAGI (reference sequence). CDR3 in DNA: TGTGCCAGCAGCCCACCGGGACTAGCAGTCAATGAGCAGTTCTTC. Translated: CASSPPGLAVNEQFF.

This clonotype was found many times. The chain is built from TRBV6-6 and TRBJ1-1; D gene ambiguous. The CDR3 is made up of 11 amino acids. Trimming cost V 0 bases and J 6 bases, with 2 bases left between them. Germline V gives CDR1 MNHNY, CDR2 SVGAGI (reference sequence). CDR3 sequence: CASSYSPEAFF. The CDR3 bases are TGTGCCAGCAGTTACTCCCCTGAAGCTTTCTTT.